What follows are 12 T cell receptor beta chains derived from one specimen sequenced in a study of blood T cell repertoires in COVID-19. The method was immunoSEQ multiplex PCR; TCRdb's version includes in-frame clones alone and lacks a portion of them. The sample records 200,000 to 250,000 clones, roughly nine tenths being singletons. What was sequenced was peripheral blood. Receptors originate from a man aged 65 to 85 with acute or convalescent COVID-19.

The rearrangement uses TRBV5-6 and TRBJ2-7; TRBD2 agrees at 14 bases. The CDR3 length is 16 residues. From germline, CDR1 is SGHDT and CDR2 YYEEEE. With 4 bases clipped from V and 2 bases from J, the junction kept 5 bases outside the gene matches. The CDR3 DNA follows: TGTGCCAGCAGCCCCCGGACTAGCGGGAGGCCCTACGAGCAGTACTTC. It yields the protein CASSPRTSGRPYEQYF.

This rearrangement joins TRBV6-2 or TRBV6-3 to TRBJ1-2, with TRBD1 matching 7 bases. V gave up 2 bases and J gave up 2 bases; unmatched junction bases: 2. The length of the CDR3 is 14 residues. Germline V gene lookup returns CDR1 MNHEY and CDR2 SVGEGT. CDR3 amino acids: CASSYRGQNYGYTF. DNA for the CDR3: TGTGCCAGCAGTTACCGGGGACAGAACTATGGCTACACCTTC.

J is TRBJ2-7 and V is TRBV9, with a weak D call TRBD2 (5 bases). CDR1 and CDR2 from the germline V gene are SGDLS and YYNGEE. The CDR3 totals 13 residues. V shed 5 bases and J shed 4 bases, with 13 bases lying between them. The CDR3 DNA reads TGTGCCAGCAGTGGTGGGAGCGAATACGAGCAGTACTTC. The encoded protein is CASSGGSEYEQYF.

This clone was seen more than once but under ten times. This chain connects TRBV14 to TRBJ1-3, with D hard to call. Germline CDR1 reads SGHDN; CDR2 reads FVKESK. The V gene lost 4 bases and the J gene lost 2 bases, with 6 bases spanning the gap. The CDR3 is made up of 13 amino acids. The CDR3 DNA reads TGTGCCAGCAGCCCGGAGGCTGGAAACACCATATATTTT. As protein: CASSPEAGNTIYF.

This sequence joins TRBV9 and TRBJ2-3, with TRBD1 identical over 7 bases. The CDR3 consists of 14 residues. Germline trimming cut 4 bases from V and 0 bases from J; bases unmatched to any gene: 2. CDR1 is SGDLS, CDR2 YYNGEE, per germline. The CDR3: CASSRTGSTDTQYF. The CDR3 DNA sequence: TGTGCCAGCAGCCGGACAGGCAGCACAGATACGCAGTATTTT.

This clone was seen a single time. This sequence joins TRBV10-3 and TRBJ2-7; 10 bases are a match to TRBD2. Germline CDR1 and CDR2: ENHRY and SYGVKD. J lost 7 bases, V lost 8 bases, and 14 bases had no gene match. The CDR3 totals 15 residues. The CDR3 region is CAISLSLAGVREQYF. The CDR3 DNA reads TGTGCCATCTCACTAAGCCTAGCGGGAGTGCGAGAGCAGTACTTC.

The genes are TRBV11-2 and TRBJ2-7, with D possibly matching TRBD1 (5 bases). Trimming pared 0 bases from V and 1 base from J, leaving 7 bases between. CDR1 and CDR2 (germline): SGHAT, FQNNGV. The length of the CDR3 is 14 residues. CDR3 region: CASSLDRQSYEQYF. The CDR3 DNA sequence: TGTGCCAGCAGCTTAGATCGACAGTCCTACGAGCAGTACTTC.

The V and J genes are TRBV7-2 and TRBJ2-5; 10 bases are a match to TRBD2. V was pared by 4 bases and J by 3 bases, with 8 bases of the junction left unmatched. Per germline, CDR1 SGHTA and CDR2 FQGNSA. CDR3 length: 16 amino acids. The CDR3 DNA reads TGTGCCAGCAGCTCTCAACCGGGACTAGCGAAAGAGACCCAGTACTTC. It specifies CASSSQPGLAKETQYF.

This clone was observed at least ten times. The genes are TRBV7-9 and TRBJ2-1; 9 bases line up with TRBD1. V trimming: 4 bases; J trimming: 7 bases; junction bases outside the gene matches: 8. CDR1 is SEHNR and CDR2 is FQNEAQ in the germline V gene (reference sequence). The CDR3 is made up of 15 amino acids. DNA for the CDR3: TGTGCCAGCAGCTCCCGGGACAGGGATCAGAATGAGCAGTTCTTC. Its protein product is CASSSRDRDQNEQFF. The full variable domain, its missing parts supplied by reference TRBV7-9 and TRBJ2-1, is DTGVSQNPRHKITKRGQNVTFRCDPISEHNRLYWYRQTLGQGPEFLTYFQNEAQLEKSRLLSDRFSAERPKGSFSTLEIQRTEQGDSAMYLCASSSRDRDQNEQFFGPGTRLTVL.

The gene calls are TRBV2 and TRBJ2-5; 12 bases are shared with TRBD2. The CDR3 has 16 amino acids. V lost 4 bases to trimming and J lost 1 base; unmatched junction nucleotides: 4. Germline V gives CDR1 SNHLY, CDR2 FYNNEI. CDR3 protein: CASSVSSGGGQETQYF. The CDR3 region has the DNA TGTGCCAGCAGTGTCTCTAGCGGGGGGGGCCAAGAGACCCAGTACTTC.

The chain joins TRBV7-4 to TRBJ2-3, with D uncertain. Trimming shortened V by 3 bases and J by 2 bases, and 9 bases separated the two germline ends. Germline-derived CDR1 and CDR2 are SGHVT and SQSDAQ. CDR3 length equals 14 residues. Written as DNA, the CDR3 is TGTGCCAGCAGCTTTCCCACAGTCACAGATACGCAGTATTTT. Translating gives CASSFPTVTDTQYF.

V and J are TRBV5-1 and TRBJ1-2, with D possibly being TRBD1 (6 bases). Germline loops: CDR1 SGHRS, CDR2 YFSETQ. This CDR3 region has 14 residues. The V end was cut by 4 bases, the J end by 5 bases, with 15 bases between. CDR3 coding DNA: TGCGCCAGCAGCCCGCCGGGACAACCATATGGCTACACCTTC. As protein: CASSPPGQPYGYTF.